Listed here is a single TCR beta chain. Germline values: CDR1 SNHLY, CDR2 FYNNEI. This CDR3 spans 14 amino acids. V was pared by 4 bases and J by 6 bases, with 1 base of the junction left unmatched. This sample was taken from a study of blood T cell repertoires in COVID-19. Study-level background: COVID-19 samples from acute and convalescent phases originated in the United States, Italy and Spain. PBMCs, B-cell-depleted T cells, or T cells were the source of the cDNA or gDNA that made up the material.

Study processing details: The authors estimated nucleated cell counts from reference gene primer amplification. Data came from immunoSEQ multiplex PCR; TCRdb stores just in-frame clones and leaves some out. That table is the source of V, J and clone size, and D and trimming were worked out from the DNA. The sample shows under 65,000 clones, about 90% of them seen only once. The gene calls are TRBV2 and TRBJ2-7; the match to TRBD2 covers 15 bases. The sample comprised peripheral blood. The TCR sequence derives from a man older than 75 in a cohort sampled during active COVID-19. CDR3 sequence: CASSGGLAGGEQYF. The CDR3 nucleotides are TGTGCCAGCAGTGGGGGACTAGCGGGAGGCGAGCAGTACTTC.